The rows below give T cell receptor beta chains drawn from one sample of a study of blood T cell repertoires in COVID-19. TCRdb's copy holds only in-frame clones and misses some; the assay was immunoSEQ multiplex PCR. The table includes more than 85,000 clones, 85% to 90% detected once. What was sequenced was peripheral blood. These receptors were obtained from a man in his fifties or sixties with COVID-19, enrolled during active disease. CDR3s leave out the opening cysteine and the closing phenylalanine or tryptophan. Each record gives: J gene, clone size, V gene, CDR3 protein. Clone size is stated in some rows and not others, as once, few, many or a class when expanded.

J gene: TRBJ2-1; clone size: .; V gene: TRBV4-3; CDR3 protein: ASSHSGPPSYNEQF
J gene: TRBJ2-2; clone size: .; V gene: TRBV2; CDR3 protein: ASIQDRNTGELF
J gene: TRBJ1-2; clone size: .; V gene: TRBV7-6; CDR3 protein: ASSLGQGEGYGYT
J gene: TRBJ1-2; clone size: few; V gene: TRBV2; CDR3 protein: AGSTSDRFYGYT
J gene: TRBJ2-1; clone size: .; V gene: TRBV9; CDR3 protein: ASSGLAGGVSYNEQF
J gene: TRBJ1-2; clone size: .; V gene: TRBV2; CDR3 protein: ASRGVGGYT
J gene: TRBJ1-5; clone size: .; V gene: TRBV6-2/TRBV6-3; CDR3 protein: ASSYSGQSNQPQH
J gene: TRBJ1-2; clone size: .; V gene: TRBV7-2; CDR3 protein: ASSLRGTRYGYT
J gene: TRBJ1-1; clone size: few; V gene: TRBV6-4; CDR3 protein: ASSDSGRGGNTEAF
J gene: TRBJ2-7; clone size: .; V gene: TRBV4-1; CDR3 protein: ASSQVSSETYEQY
J gene: TRBJ2-2; clone size: .; V gene: TRBV9; CDR3 protein: ASSVGTYTGELF
J gene: TRBJ2-7; clone size: .; V gene: TRBV5-6; CDR3 protein: ASSSRTGGWYEQY
J gene: TRBJ1-6; clone size: .; V gene: TRBV21-1; CDR3 protein: ASSKIDRSSYNSPLH
J gene: TRBJ2-3; clone size: once; V gene: TRBV27; CDR3 protein: ASRDRKMGTDTQY
J gene: TRBJ1-1; clone size: .; V gene: TRBV7-8; CDR3 protein: ASSLTSGNTEAF
J gene: TRBJ2-2; clone size: .; V gene: TRBV7-3; CDR3 protein: ASSPGGGGELF
J gene: TRBJ1-5; clone size: .; V gene: TRBV7-8; CDR3 protein: ASRQGQGSNQPQH
J gene: TRBJ2-1; clone size: .; V gene: TRBV5-1; CDR3 protein: ASSLGSGNNEQF
J gene: TRBJ1-2; clone size: .; V gene: TRBV7-3; CDR3 protein: ASSYGQGNGYT
J gene: TRBJ1-5; clone size: .; V gene: TRBV7-2; CDR3 protein: ASSATGAPQPQH
J gene: TRBJ2-1; clone size: .; V gene: TRBV4-3; CDR3 protein: ASSQEGDYINEQF
J gene: TRBJ1-2; clone size: .; V gene: TRBV10-3; CDR3 protein: AISEYRQENNYGYT
J gene: TRBJ1-4; clone size: few; V gene: TRBV4-1; CDR3 protein: ASSQVRINEKLF
J gene: TRBJ2-7; clone size: .; V gene: TRBV11-2; CDR3 protein: ASRGTGAVYEQY
J gene: TRBJ2-7; clone size: .; V gene: TRBV11-1; CDR3 protein: ASRPSGGYEQY
J gene: TRBJ1-2; clone size: .; V gene: TRBV10-3; CDR3 protein: AISDPGQGQGYT
J gene: TRBJ1-3; clone size: .; V gene: TRBV28; CDR3 protein: ASSSGYTIY
J gene: TRBJ2-7; clone size: .; V gene: TRBV5-1; CDR3 protein: ASSLGLGASDEQY
J gene: TRBJ1-2; clone size: .; V gene: TRBV6-2/TRBV6-3; CDR3 protein: ASSYPPRRPDGYT
J gene: TRBJ1-2; clone size: .; V gene: TRBV11-2; CDR3 protein: ASSLRTEGAPFVGT
J gene: TRBJ1-2; clone size: .; V gene: TRBV19; CDR3 protein: ASSIDGTPGYT
J gene: TRBJ1-5; clone size: .; V gene: TRBV24-1; CDR3 protein: ATSDRTGVQPQH
J gene: TRBJ2-2; clone size: once; V gene: TRBV7-8; CDR3 protein: ASTPWTSGLGGTGELF
J gene: TRBJ2-7; clone size: medium-sized; V gene: TRBV5-4; CDR3 protein: ASSWDSNEQY
J gene: TRBJ2-2; clone size: .; V gene: TRBV15; CDR3 protein: ATGGLAGSAGTGELF
J gene: TRBJ1-2; clone size: .; V gene: TRBV28; CDR3 protein: ASSPSAGQVFGYT
J gene: TRBJ1-1; clone size: .; V gene: TRBV10-3; CDR3 protein: AISEDRGTEAF
J gene: TRBJ1-4; clone size: .; V gene: TRBV5-1; CDR3 protein: ASSYDSGTGREKLF
J gene: TRBJ1-1; clone size: .; V gene: TRBV7-9; CDR3 protein: ASSAERQGIERAF